These 23 T cell receptor beta chains were sequenced from one sample in a study of OX40 agonist ivuxolimab in advanced cancers. The assay was immunoSEQ multiplex PCR, and TCRdb's table has in-frame clones only and misses some. Of nearly 80,000 clones in the sample, approximately 85% are singletons; the top ten hold around 3.8%. Sequenced here: CD4+ or CD8+ T cells sorted from blood, sampled in a trial of the OX40 agonist ivuxolimab. The source of these receptors is an adult with an advanced solid tumor such as melanoma, head and neck, liver or kidney cancer.

The CDR3 is CASSIAGVLERGTQYF. The DNA of the CDR3 is TGTGCCAGCAGTATAGCGGGAGTATTGGAACGAGGGACCCAGTACTTC. V gene TRBV28 combines with J gene TRBJ2-5; 9 nucleotides align to TRBD2. J gave up 7 bases and V 5 bases, and 14 bases lay outside the gene matches. CDR1 and CDR2 (germline): MDHEN, SYDVKM. The CDR3 length is 16 residues.

On this clone: One junction end does not reproduce the germline sequence, and a read error may be involved. The chain is built from TRBV6-5 and TRBJ2-7; TRBD2 matches at 10 bases. The V gene's germline CDR1 is MNHEY and CDR2 SVGAGI. CDR3 length: 15 amino acids. The CDR3 loop reads CASSYKLAGTYEQCF. The CDR3 nucleotides read TGTGCCAGCAGTTACAAACTAGCGGGGACCTACGAGCAGTGCTTC.

The chain carries TRBV27 and TRBJ2-7; 9 bases are shared with TRBD2. Germline trimming cut 10 bases from V and 5 bases from J; bases unmatched to any gene: 18. Looked up from germline, CDR1 is MNHEY and CDR2 is SMNVEV (reference sequence). The CDR3 spans 16 residues. The CDR3 sequence is CATKGSSGSFRHEQYF. CDR3 DNA sequence: TGTGCCACAAAAGGGAGTAGCGGGAGTTTCCGGCACGAGCAGTACTTC.

The CDR3, as DNA: TGTGCCAGTAGTAGCTTTAGCGGGAGCGCGACCGGGGAGCTGTTTTTT. Protein product: CASSSFSGSATGELFF. V usage is TRBV19 and J usage is TRBJ2-2, with 9 bases identical to TRBD2. Trimming removed 4 bases from V and 5 bases from J; junction bases left unmatched: 8. The germline V gene has CDR1 LNHDA and CDR2 SQIVND (reference sequence). This CDR3 region has 16 residues.

The genes are TRBV4-1 and TRBJ2-7; 8 nucleotides line up with TRBD2. The CDR3 has 15 amino acids. The trim removed 4 bases at V and 5 bases at J, leaving 10 bases unmatched. Germline CDR1 reads MGHRA; CDR2 reads YSYEKL. CDR3 DNA: TGCGCCAGCAGCCGAGTAGCGGGATCCGCCGACGAGCAGTACTTC. The encoded protein is CASSRVAGSADEQYF.

The chain links TRBV5-8 to TRBJ1-3; maybe TRBD1 (6 bases). The V gene's germline CDR1 is SGHTS and CDR2 YDEGEE. The CDR3 spans 15 residues. The ends were cut back, 5 bases at V and 4 bases at J, with 16 bases in the middle. The CDR3 region is CASSLKGGGGNTIYF. DNA of the CDR3: TGTGCCAGCAGTCTGAAGGGGGGCGGAGGAAACACCATATATTTT.

This chain joins TRBV7-2 and TRBJ2-7; D is ambiguous. Per germline, CDR1 SGHTA and CDR2 FQGNSA. This CDR3 region has 15 residues. V was cut by 1 base and J by 6 bases, with 16 bases left in between. As DNA, the CDR3 is TGTGCCAGCAGCTTAGTCGGAAGCCGCGGCTCCGAGCAGTACTTC. It translates to CASSLVGSRGSEQYF.

The chain employs TRBV7-6 and TRBJ2-7, with D unresolved. The germline V gene has CDR1 SGHVS and CDR2 FNYEAQ. V lost 5 bases, J lost 5 bases, and 13 bases lay in between. The CDR3 spans 13 residues. The CDR3 sequence is CASSPVSFDEQYF. CDR3 in DNA: TGTGCCAGCAGCCCGGTGTCCTTCGACGAGCAGTACTTC.

The chain joins TRBV9 to TRBJ2-3; TRBD1 agrees at 7 bases. Germline loops: CDR1 SGDLS, CDR2 YYNGEE. With V trimmed by 1 base and J by 0 bases, 2 bases remained unmatched. The CDR3 totals 15 residues. The CDR3 reads CASSVTGDSTDTQYF. Here the CDR3 DNA reads TGTGCCAGCAGCGTAACAGGGGACAGCACAGATACGCAGTATTTT.

V and J are TRBV4-1 and TRBJ2-6, with no clear D. CDR1 is MGHRA and CDR2 is YSYEKL in the germline V gene. V dropped 4 bases and J dropped 0 bases, with 13 bases sitting between them. The CDR3 length is 17 residues. The CDR3: CASSRGLRSSGANVLTF. For the CDR3, the DNA is TGCGCCAGCAGCCGCGGCTTACGAAGCTCTGGGGCCAACGTCCTGACTTTC.

The V call is TRBV27, the J call TRBJ1-5; 10 positions match TRBD1. Trimming removed 6 bases from V and 3 bases from J; junction bases left unmatched: 8. The CDR3 totals 16 residues. In germline, CDR1 is MNHEY, CDR2 SMNVEV (reference sequence). The chain's CDR3 is CASRTGTGEFNQPQHF. CDR3 coding DNA: TGTGCCAGCAGAACCGGGACAGGGGAATTCAATCAGCCCCAGCATTTT.

The chain uses TRBV6-5 and TRBJ1-2; D call uncertain. V dropped 10 bases and J dropped 7 bases, with 16 bases sitting between them. Germline V gene sequence: CDR1 MNHEY, CDR2 SVGAGI. This CDR3 has 12 residues. CDR3 loop: CATFLAAGGYTF. The CDR3 DNA sequence: TGTGCCACCTTTCTAGCGGCGGGTGGCTACACCTTC.

The J gene is TRBJ2-3, the V gene TRBV5-4; TRBD1 agrees at 9 bases. This CDR3 is 16 amino acids long. The V gene's germline CDR1 is SGHNT and CDR2 YYREEE (reference sequence). V lost 4 bases and J lost 4; bases outside the gene matches: 10. CDR3 nucleotides: TGTGCCAGCAGCCCCCGGACAGGGGTAGGGGCAGATACGCAGTATTTT. Translating it yields CASSPRTGVGADTQYF. Looking up the rest from reference TRBV5-4 and TRBJ2-3 gives the full variable domain: ETGVTQSPTHLIKTRGQQVTLRCSSQSGHNTVSWYQQALGQGPQFIFQYYREEENGRGNFPPRFSGLQFPNYSSELNVNALELDDSALYLCASSPRTGVGADTQYFGPGTRLTVL.

The rearrangement joins TRBV20-1 to TRBJ2-5; TRBD1 might be the D (6 bases). This CDR3 region has 11 residues. Germline V lookup: CDR1 DFQATT, CDR2 SNEGSKA (reference sequence). V dropped 5 bases and J dropped 10 bases, with 14 bases sitting between them. CDR3 residues: CSALPQGGQYF. The DNA of the CDR3 is TGCAGTGCTTTACCTCAAGGGGGCCAGTACTTC.

The chain has TRBV2 and TRBJ2-5; the D is unclear. Germline V CDR1 and CDR2: SNHLY, FYNNEI. The V end lost 10 bases, the J end lost 0 bases, and 6 bases lay between the germline ends. The CDR3 has 11 residues. The DNA for the CDR3 is TGTGCCACCCGACACCAAGAGACCCAGTACTTC. Translated: CATRHQETQYF.

V is TRBV7-2 and J is TRBJ2-7; maybe TRBD2 (9 bases). V was clipped by 3 bases and J by 4 bases, with 19 bases between them. Germline V lookup: CDR1 SGHTA, CDR2 FQGNSA. This CDR3 is 16 amino acids long. The CDR3: CASSFQGASGMYEQYF. Written as DNA, the CDR3 is TGTGCCAGCAGCTTTCAGGGGGCTAGCGGGATGTACGAGCAGTACTTC.

V usage is TRBV18 and J usage is TRBJ2-7, with 10 bases fitting TRBD1. The CDR3 spans 14 residues. V trimming: 6 bases; J trimming: 4 bases; junction bases outside the gene matches: 6. Looked up from germline, CDR1 is KGHSH and CDR2 is LQKENI. CDR3 region: CASSPGTGAYEQYF. The CDR3 DNA sequence: TGTGCCAGCTCCCCCGGGACAGGGGCGTACGAGCAGTACTTC.

CDR3 region: CASSPLEEYFLNTGELFF. The DNA for the CDR3 is TGTGCCAGCAGCCCACTAGAGGAGTATTTCTTGAACACCGGGGAGCTGTTTTTT. The chain employs TRBV7-9 and TRBJ2-2, with D possibly TRBD2 on 5 matching bases. Germline V lookup: CDR1 SEHNR, CDR2 FQNEAQ (reference sequence). Trimming left V 5 bases short and J 1 base short, with 20 bases between. The CDR3 is 18 amino acids. Complete variable domain (other parts from reference TRBV7-9 and TRBJ2-2): DTGVSQNPRHKITKRGQNVTFRCDPISEHNRLYWYRQTLGQGPEFLTYFQNEAQLEKSRLLSDRFSAERPKGSFSTLEIQRTEQGDSAMYLCASSPLEEYFLNTGELFFGEGSRLTVL.

The V call is TRBV7-9, the J call TRBJ2-7, with a weak D call TRBD1 (6 bases). The CDR3 loop spans 15 amino acids. With 5 bases removed from V and 0 bases from J, the gap between germline ends came to 14 bases. The germline V gene encodes CDR1 SEHNR and CDR2 FQNEAQ (reference sequence). The CDR3, as DNA: TGTGCCAGCAGCCCCACGCGGACAGCCTCCTACGAGCAGTACTTC. It codes for CASSPTRTASYEQYF.

This chain links TRBV30 with TRBJ1-4, with D maybe TRBD1 (5 bases). The CDR3 runs 13 residues. Germline CDR1 GTSNPN, CDR2 SVGIG (reference sequence). V was clipped by 5 bases and J by 8 bases, with 15 bases between them. CDR3 protein: CAWARGEGEKLFF. The CDR3 DNA is TGTGCCTGGGCGAGGGGCGAGGGGGAAAAACTGTTTTTT.

The chain links TRBV5-4 to TRBJ2-1; a possible D gene is TRBD2 (6 bases). This CDR3 region has 15 residues. From germline, CDR1 is SGHNT and CDR2 YYREEE (reference sequence). The V and J ends lost 3 bases and 0 bases respectively, with 10 bases between them. The CDR3 loop is CASSWDLSSYNEQFF. The CDR3 DNA reads TGTGCCAGCAGCTGGGACTTAAGCTCCTACAATGAGCAGTTCTTC. Full variable domain (rest looked up from reference TRBV5-4 and TRBJ2-1): ETGVTQSPTHLIKTRGQQVTLRCSSQSGHNTVSWYQQALGQGPQFIFQYYREEENGRGNFPPRFSGLQFPNYSSELNVNALELDDSALYLCASSWDLSSYNEQFFGPGTRLTVL.

V gene TRBV5-1 combines with J gene TRBJ2-3; the D is unclear. Trimming shortened V by 0 bases and J by 2 bases, and 10 bases separated the two germline ends. This CDR3 has 15 amino acids. CDR1 is SGHRS, CDR2 YFSETQ, per germline. CDR3 amino acids: CASSLERSNTDTQYF. The CDR3 DNA sequence: TGCGCCAGCAGCTTGGAAAGGAGTAACACAGATACGCAGTATTTT. The full variable domain, in which reference TRBV5-1 and TRBJ2-3 provide the parts outside the CDR3, is KAGVTQTPRYLIKTRGQQVTLSCSPISGHRSVSWYQQTPGQGLQFLFEYFSETQRNKGNFPGRFSGRQFSNSRSEMNVSTLELGDSALYLCASSLERSNTDTQYFGPGTRLTVL.

The chain employs TRBV5-4 and TRBJ2-7; 10 bases agree with TRBD2. The CDR3 length is 14 residues. Per the germline V gene, CDR1 is SGHNT and CDR2 is YYREEE (reference sequence). V dropped 3 bases and J dropped 4; count of bases not matched to a gene: 4. Here the CDR3 reads CASSSGTSVYEQYF. The CDR3 region has the DNA TGTGCCAGCAGCTCCGGGACTAGCGTTTACGAGCAGTACTTC. Combining the CDR3 with reference TRBV5-4 and TRBJ2-7 gives the whole variable domain ETGVTQSPTHLIKTRGQQVTLRCSSQSGHNTVSWYQQALGQGPQFIFQYYREEENGRGNFPPRFSGLQFPNYSSELNVNALELDDSALYLCASSSGTSVYEQYFGPGTRLTVT.